Following are 17 T cell receptor beta chains from one sample sequenced in a study of cytomegalovirus exposure and HLA in healthy donors. 13 Jbeta primers and 60 Vbeta primers were used for the PCR. The method was immunoSEQ multiplex PCR; TCRdb's version includes in-frame clones alone and lacks a portion of them. Of 150,000 or so clones in the sample, about 80% are singletons; the top ten hold just under 6.5%. Sequencing used PBMCs. The receptors stem from a man aged 35-49 years in good health and CMV-seropositive.

This clone was picked up a small number of times. The chain links TRBV2 to TRBJ2-1; 13 bases agree with TRBD2. The germline V gene encodes CDR1 SNHLY and CDR2 FYNNEI. V trimming: 5 bases; J trimming: 7 bases; junction bases outside the gene matches: 5. The CDR3 is 15 amino acids. The CDR3 loop reads CASSWTSGSGNEQFF. CDR3 DNA sequence: TGTGCCAGCAGTTGGACTAGCGGGAGCGGGAATGAGCAGTTCTTC. Variable domain in full (rest from reference TRBV2 and TRBJ2-1): EPEVTQTPSHQVTQMGQEVILRCVPISNHLYFYWYRQILGQKVEFLVSFYNNEISEKSEIFDDQFSVERPDGSNFTLKIRSTKLEDSAMYFCASSWTSGSGNEQFFGPGTRLTVL.

The chain carries TRBV5-1 and TRBJ2-3, with a possible D match to TRBD1 (6 bases). This CDR3 is built from 15 residues. Per germline, CDR1 SGHRS and CDR2 YFSETQ. V was clipped by 4 bases and J by 2 bases, with 14 bases between them. Here the CDR3 DNA reads TGCGCCAGCAGCGTCACCGGACAGAACACAGATACGCAGTATTTT. This translates into CASSVTGQNTDTQYF.

The chain joins TRBV5-4 to TRBJ2-1, with TRBD1 matching 7 bases. V shed 2 bases and J 3 bases; nucleotides not matched to a gene: 8. The CDR3 is 16 residues long. The V gene's germline CDR1 is SGHNT and CDR2 YYREEE (reference sequence). The CDR3 is CASSFFIGGHYNEQFF. DNA for the CDR3: TGTGCCAGCAGCTTCTTTATAGGGGGCCACTACAATGAGCAGTTCTTC.

This clone was found a few times. The chain uses TRBV5-1 and TRBJ1-1; 7 bases align to TRBD1. Trimming took 0 bases from V and 0 from J; bases not matched to a gene: 5. CDR3 length equals 16 residues. Germline V gives CDR1 SGHRS, CDR2 YFSETQ. CDR3 loop: CASSLAGQAMNTEAFF. The CDR3 DNA is TGCGCCAGCAGCTTGGCCGGACAGGCCATGAACACTGAAGCTTTCTTT.

The genes are TRBV7-6 and TRBJ2-2; maybe TRBD2 (5 bases). From germline, CDR1 is SGHVS and CDR2 FNYEAQ. V gave up 4 bases and J gave up 6 bases, with 24 bases separating them. The CDR3 length is 18 residues. In DNA, the CDR3 is TGTGCCAGCAGCTCTCCCCTTGGGAGTCTCCCAGGCGCCGGGGAGCTGTTTTTT. Residues: CASSSPLGSLPGAGELFF. The full variable domain, completed using reference TRBV7-6 and TRBJ2-2, is GAGVSQSPRYKVTKRGQDVALRCDPISGHVSLYWYRQALGQGPEFLTYFNYEAQQDKSGLPNDRFSAERPEGSISTLTIQRTEQRDSAMYRCASSSPLGSLPGAGELFFGEGSRLTVL.

The rearrangement links TRBV19 to TRBJ2-7; perhaps TRBD2 as D (6 bases). The germline V gene has CDR1 LNHDA and CDR2 SQIVND (reference sequence). CDR3 length equals 14 residues. V lost 4 bases to trimming and J lost 2 bases, with 12 bases between them. The CDR3 spells CASSNPGATYEQYF. The CDR3 DNA is TGTGCCAGTAGTAATCCGGGAGCCACCTACGAGCAGTACTTC.

This clone was seen only a few times. V is TRBV11-3 and J is TRBJ1-2; TRBD1 aligns across 11 bases. Germline trimming cut 4 bases from V and 7 bases from J; bases unmatched to any gene: 2. The CDR3 is made up of 13 amino acids. The germline CDR1 and CDR2 sequences are SGHNT and YENEEA. CDR3 residues: CASSWGTGGGYTF. The CDR3 nucleotides read TGTGCCAGCAGCTGGGGGACAGGGGGTGGCTACACCTTC.

The chain is built from TRBV5-4 and TRBJ2-1, with D perhaps matching TRBD1 (6 bases). Germline V lookup: CDR1 SGHNT, CDR2 YYREEE (reference sequence). The ends were cut back, 2 bases at V and 2 bases at J, with 8 bases in the middle. CDR3 length: 14 residues. CDR3 loop: CASSFRTAYNEQFF. The DNA of the CDR3 is TGTGCCAGCAGCTTCCGGACAGCCTACAATGAGCAGTTCTTC. Combining the CDR3 with reference TRBV5-4 and TRBJ2-1 gives the whole variable domain ETGVTQSPTHLIKTRGQQVTLRCSSQSGHNTVSWYQQALGQGPQFIFQYYREEENGRGNFPPRFSGLQFPNYSSELNVNALELDDSALYLCASSFRTAYNEQFFGPGTRLTVL.

V usage is TRBV6-1 and J usage is TRBJ1-4, with TRBD1 matching 7 bases. Trimming cost V 6 bases and J 1 base; bases outside gene matches: 5. The CDR3 is 15 residues long. From germline, CDR1 is MNHNS and CDR2 SASEGT. The CDR3 loop reads CASRGTAGTNEKLFF. The CDR3 region has the DNA TGTGCCAGCAGGGGGACAGCGGGAACTAATGAAAAACTGTTTTTT.

CDR3 nucleotide sequence: TGTGCCATCTCAGCCAGACAGGGAGGCGAAAAACTGTTTTTT. Encoded protein: CAISARQGGEKLFF. V and J are TRBV10-3 and TRBJ1-4, with TRBD1 matching 7 bases. The CDR3 runs to 14 residues. Germline lookup yields CDR1 ENHRY and CDR2 SYGVKD. V gave up 8 bases and J gave up 8 bases; unmatched junction bases: 11.

Only one count was recorded for this clone. The J gene is TRBJ2-7, the V gene TRBV27, with 8 positions matching TRBD1. CDR3 length equals 14 residues. V was clipped by 5 bases and J by 3 bases; unmatched bases: 6. The germline gives CDR1 MNHEY, CDR2 SMNVEV (reference sequence). In DNA, the CDR3 is TGTGCCAGCAGTCGACAGGGGACAAACTACGAGCAGTACTTC. Residues: CASSRQGTNYEQYF.

This clone was seen just once. Here the CDR3 reads CASSVKGEGEAFF. CDR3 nucleotide sequence: TGTGCCAGCAGTGTAAAAGGGGAAGGTGAAGCTTTCTTT. The rearrangement links TRBV6-4 to TRBJ1-1, with D possibly being TRBD1 (5 bases). Germline-derived CDR1 and CDR2 are MRHNA and SNTAGT. With 4 bases removed from V and 7 bases from J, the gap between germline ends came to 13 bases. This CDR3 comprises 13 residues.

The V and J genes are TRBV28 and TRBJ1-3, with a tentative D call TRBD1 (5 bases). The CDR3 runs 15 residues. From germline, CDR1 is MDHEN and CDR2 SYDVKM. V gave up 3 bases and J gave up 0 bases, with 9 bases separating them. The CDR3 spells CASSLQGSSGNTIYF. The CDR3 DNA follows: TGTGCCAGCAGTTTGCAGGGTAGCTCTGGAAACACCATATATTTT. The full variable domain, in which reference TRBV28 and TRBJ1-3 provide the parts outside the CDR3, is DVKVTQSSRYLVKRTGEKVFLECVQDMDHENMFWYRQDPGLGLRLIYFSYDVKMKEKGDIPEGYSVSREKKERFSLILESASTNQTSMYLCASSLQGSSGNTIYFGEGSWLTVV.

This chain uses TRBV7-6 with TRBJ1-1; a possible D gene is TRBD1 (6 bases). Germline assignment: CDR1 SGHVS and CDR2 FNYEAQ. V dropped 1 base and J dropped 1 base, with 7 bases sitting between them. This CDR3 comprises 14 residues. The CDR3 bases are TGTGCCAGCAGCTTAGTGACAGGGAACACTGAAGCTTTCTTT. Encoded protein: CASSLVTGNTEAFF.

The V gene is TRBV2, the J gene TRBJ2-1; 13 nucleotides agree with TRBD2. The V segment lost 8 bases and the J segment 6 bases; nucleotides outside the gene matches: 10. The CDR3 loop spans 16 amino acids. Germline V gene lookup returns CDR1 SNHLY and CDR2 FYNNEI. In nucleotides, the CDR3 is TGTGCCAGCTCAGGGGAAACTAGCGGGAGGGCCAATGAGCAGTTCTTC. Amino acid sequence: CASSGETSGRANEQFF.

V gene TRBV18 combines with J gene TRBJ1-5; possible D gene TRBD1, 5 bases. The length of the CDR3 is 15 residues. Germline CDR1 and CDR2: KGHSH and LQKENI. V was cut by 2 bases and J by 1 base, with 9 bases left in between. The CDR3 sequence is CASSPSAGSNQPQHF. The CDR3 DNA reads as TGTGCCAGCTCACCATCGGCAGGGAGCAATCAGCCCCAGCATTTT.

This clone was found once. The chain combines TRBV27 with TRBJ2-1, with D unclear. This CDR3 is 13 amino acids long. V lost 6 bases and J 0 bases, leaving 6 bases between the germline ends. CDR1 and CDR2 (germline): MNHEY, SMNVEV (reference sequence). The CDR3 region is CASRSSSYNEQFF. The CDR3 DNA sequence: TGTGCCAGCAGGAGTTCCTCCTACAATGAGCAGTTCTTC.